Included here is one TCR beta chain sequence, with context. Its antigen specificity is not known. Base qualities were left out, and no much larger clone turns up one base away. This entry belongs to a study of blood T cells in healthy people across ages (dated by TCRdb to the mid-2010s). Some background on the complete study: In model experiments, template switching captured roughly one uniquely barcoded TCR beta cDNA molecule for every two T cells. Using deep sequencing normalized with unique cDNA molecular identifiers, the study measured how TCR beta repertoire diversity changes with age. The donors were divided into four age groups: young (average around 16 years), middle-aged (around 37), aged (approximately 59) and long-lived (around 80). To avoid experimental bias, donors of different ages were spread randomly across the sequencing lanes. For two donors (one aged 18 to 29 and one aged 80 or older), the study analyzed two additional independent replicas of 1 million unique cDNA reads from the same blood draw. Here is what the overall study found, with its caveats: Observed TCR beta diversity correlated strongly with the percentage of naive T cells measured by flow cytometry. Compared with the aged group, the long-lived group had more naive CD4+ T cells, fewer expanded clones and increased TCR diversity, a pattern suggesting age selection. Observed TCR beta diversity per million T cells fell roughly linearly with age, and a significant reduction was already apparent by age approximately 41. The CMV infection status of donors was not known, potentially confounding age-related changes in expanded clonotypes. Bulk unsorted PBMC profiling prevented conclusive comparison of naive and antigen-experienced compartments. Estimates of total diversity from one million sequenced T cells were regarded as lower bounds and underestimates.

V is pared back by 4 bases and J by 0 bases, with 24 bases lying between the germline termini. The germline V gene provides CDR1 SGDLS and CDR2 YYNGEE. The CDR3 starts with the cysteine, ends with the phenylalanine, and has 19 residues. Here the CDR3 DNA is all that survives: 57 bases in frame from base 1. The 40 or so donors, aged about 6 to 95 years, were systemically healthy Caucasian individuals from Russia. Each donor gave roughly 9 milliliters of peripheral blood, drawn into EDTA-treated Vacutainer tubes. Ficoll-Paque density-gradient centrifugation was used to isolate PBMCs, with at least 6 million obtained per sample. Total RNA, at least 5 micrograms per sample, was extracted from PBMCs with Trizol reagent. Naive CD45RAhigh/CD27high T cell percentages were measured by flow cytometry on a PBMC aliquot from every donor. The receptor library was made with 5' RACE. The reads were generated on an Illumina HiSeq 2500. A second PCR of roughly 6 to 11 cycles was run with a J-beta primer mix and a sample-barcoded 5' primer. A template-switch 5' adaptor carrying 12 random nucleotides introduced a unique molecular identifier onto each TCR beta cDNA molecule. At least 2.5 million CDR3-containing paired-end reads were obtained from each sample. First-strand cDNA was synthesized from all RNA with the Mint cDNA synthesis kit, primed by a TRBC-specific oligonucleotide. Following uracil-DNA glycosylase treatment, a first 18-cycle PCR with universal primers M1SS and BC2_uni_R was performed on all cDNA. In the authors' own workflow: Each sample was normalized by randomly selecting 1 million high-quality reads, each carrying a distinct molecular identifier. Reads with shared molecular identifiers were discarded instead of being binned into consensus sequences. MiTCR, with a Q25 quality threshold and the strictest error-elimination algorithm, was used for CDR3 identification, clonotype clustering and error correction. A nonparametric unseen species model with Euler transformation was used to estimate a lower bound on total TCR beta diversity. TCRdb cleaned the public reads at Q25 with fastp, built clones with MiXCR and kept in-frame beta chains. Identical CDR3 protein sequences are pooled into one entry, listed with their most common genes and DNA. These V and J calls rely on TCRdb rather than the paper's analysis. Here the sample has about 1.8 million distinct CDR3 sequences; roughly 49% occur a single time. Of the sample, over 2% is held by the ten largest clones.

The chain was built from TRBV9 and TRBJ2-3, with the D gene too uncertain to name. The sample consisted of blood. This receptor was obtained from a woman aged 35 to 49 in good health. The sequenced DNA is TGTGCCAGCAGCCCCCCCGAGAAAGGACGGCATTCTAGCACAGATACGCAGTATTTT. This encodes CASSPPEKGRHSSTDTQYF.